This TCR beta chain is from a study of blood T cells in healthy people across ages. V lost 3 bases to trimming and J lost 10 bases, with 19 bases between them. CDR1 and CDR2 (germline): MGHDK, SYGVNS. This CDR3 region has 14 residues. Through a sample-barcoded 5' primer and a J-beta primer mix, a second PCR was run for about 7 to 12 cycles. TCRdb fed the 5' RACE reads into MiXCR, producing one record per CDR3 protein. Of 1.5 million or so distinct CDR3 sequences detected, 42% appear once; the ten largest clones hold 7.9%. This clonotype occurred a few times. The V call is TRBV25-1, the J call TRBJ2-7, with D perhaps TRBD2 (6 bases). The TCR originated in a woman under 30 in good health. The material sequenced was blood. CDR3 coding DNA: TGTGCCAGCAGTGATCACCATTCTAGCGTACGACAGTACTTC. It yields the protein CASSDHHSSVRQYF.